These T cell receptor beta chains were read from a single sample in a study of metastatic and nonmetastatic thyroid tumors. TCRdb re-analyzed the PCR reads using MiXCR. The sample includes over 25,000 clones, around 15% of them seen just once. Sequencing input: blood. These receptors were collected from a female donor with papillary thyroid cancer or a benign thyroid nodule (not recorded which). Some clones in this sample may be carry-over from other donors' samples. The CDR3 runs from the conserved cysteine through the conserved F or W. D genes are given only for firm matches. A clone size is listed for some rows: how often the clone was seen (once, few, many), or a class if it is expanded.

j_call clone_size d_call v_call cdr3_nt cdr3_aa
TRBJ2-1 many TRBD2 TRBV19 TGTGCCAGTAGTTCACGACTAGCGGGGGGGCTGAATGAGCAGTTCTTC CASSSRLAGGLNEQFF
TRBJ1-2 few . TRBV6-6 TGTGCCAGCAGGTACTTCGGGCAGGGCCATGGCTACACCTTC CASRYFGQGHGYTF
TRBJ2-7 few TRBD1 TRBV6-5 TGTGCCAGCAGTTACTCCGGACAGGGACCCTACGAGCAGTACTTC CASSYSGQGPYEQYF
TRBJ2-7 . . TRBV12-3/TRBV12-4 TGTGCCAGCAGTTTACAAAACTACGAGCAGTACTTC CASSLQNYEQYF
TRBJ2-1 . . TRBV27 TGTGCCAGCAGTTGGGGCTCGCGGCAGGGGTCCTACAATGAGCAGTTCTTT CASSWGSRQGSYNEQFF
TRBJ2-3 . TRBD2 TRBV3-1 TGTGCCAGCAGCTTCGGACTAGCGGGGGGGCCGTCAGATACGCAGTATTTT CASSFGLAGGPSDTQYF
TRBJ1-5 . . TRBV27 TGTGCCAGCAGTTGGGGGTTTACCAATCAGCCCCAGCATTTT CASSWGFTNQPQHF
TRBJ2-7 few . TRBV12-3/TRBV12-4 TGTGCCAGCATCTTCGTAGGTCCCTACGAGCAGTACTTC CASIFVGPYEQYF
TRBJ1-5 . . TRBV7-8 TGTGCCAGCAGCTTAGGGGTAGGGAAACAGCCCAAGCATTTT CASSLGVGKQPKHF
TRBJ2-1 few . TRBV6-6 TGTGCCAGCAGTGACTCCTGGGGACATCCCAATGAGCAGTTCTTC CASSDSWGHPNEQFF
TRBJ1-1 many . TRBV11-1 TGTGCCAGCAGCTTAGTGGGTCGGAAGCAGCTGGTCTCTGAAGCTTTCTTT CASSLVGRKQLVSEAFF
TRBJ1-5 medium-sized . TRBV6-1 TGTGCCAGCAGTGAAGCGGTCGCAGGGAAGACGGGACAGCCCCAGCATTTT CASSEAVAGKTGQPQHF
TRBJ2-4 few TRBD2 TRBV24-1 TGTGCCACCAGTGATTTCTGTGACAGGGGACTAGCGGGGGGCCGGGTAGCCAAAAACATTCAGTACTTC CATSDFCDRGLAGGRVAKNIQYF
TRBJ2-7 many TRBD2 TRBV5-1 TGCGCCAGCAGCCCGGGGGGGACCCTAGCCTACGAGCAGTACTTC CASSPGGTLAYEQYF
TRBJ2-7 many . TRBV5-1 TGCGCCAGCAGCCTAGGGGCGGAGATCCACGAGCAGTACTTC CASSLGAEIHEQYF
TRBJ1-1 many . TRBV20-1 TGCAGTGCTAGAGATCCGGCCAGGGGGAACACTGAAGCTTTCTTT CSARDPARGNTEAFF
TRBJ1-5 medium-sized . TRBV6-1 TGTGCCAGCAGTTGGTGGCAGACAAATCAGCCCCAGCATTTT CASSWWQTNQPQHF
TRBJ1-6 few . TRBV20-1 TGCAGTGCTAGAGAGGCAACAGGGTGGTCCCTCCACTTT CSAREATGWSLHF
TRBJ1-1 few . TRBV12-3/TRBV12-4 TGTGCCAGCAGTTTAAGTAGCCTGGCTGAAGCTTTCTTT CASSLSSLAEAFF
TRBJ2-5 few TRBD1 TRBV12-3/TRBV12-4 TGTGCCAGCAGTCACCGGGACAGGGATTTTGAGACCCAGTACTTC CASSHRDRDFETQYF
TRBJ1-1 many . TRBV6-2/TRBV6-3 TGTGCCAGCAGTTACTTCGAAGAAACTGAAGCTTTCTTT CASSYFEETEAFF
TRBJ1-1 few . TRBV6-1 TGTGCCAGTACGCAGGGTTACACTGAAGCTTTCTTT CASTQGYTEAFF